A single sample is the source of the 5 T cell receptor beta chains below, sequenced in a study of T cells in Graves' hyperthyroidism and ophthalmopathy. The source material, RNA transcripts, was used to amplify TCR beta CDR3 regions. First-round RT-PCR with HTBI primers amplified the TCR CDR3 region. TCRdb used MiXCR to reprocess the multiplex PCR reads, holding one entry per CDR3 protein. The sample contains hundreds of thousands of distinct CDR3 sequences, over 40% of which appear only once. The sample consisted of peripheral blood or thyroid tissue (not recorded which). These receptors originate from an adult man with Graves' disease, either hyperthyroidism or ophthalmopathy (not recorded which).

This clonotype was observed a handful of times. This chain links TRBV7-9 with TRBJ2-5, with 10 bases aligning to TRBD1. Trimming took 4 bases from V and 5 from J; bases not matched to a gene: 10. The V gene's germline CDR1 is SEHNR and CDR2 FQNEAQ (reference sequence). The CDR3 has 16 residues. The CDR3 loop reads CASSYPDRGIIETQYF. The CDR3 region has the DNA TGTGCCAGCAGCTACCCGGACAGGGGGATAATCGAGACCCAGTACTTC. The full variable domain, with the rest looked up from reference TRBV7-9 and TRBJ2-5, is DTGVSQNPRHKITKRGQNVTFRCDPISEHNRLYWYRQTLGQGPEFLTYFQNEAQLEKSRLLSDRFSAERPKGSFSTLEIQRTEQGDSAMYLCASSYPDRGIIETQYFGPGTRLLVL.

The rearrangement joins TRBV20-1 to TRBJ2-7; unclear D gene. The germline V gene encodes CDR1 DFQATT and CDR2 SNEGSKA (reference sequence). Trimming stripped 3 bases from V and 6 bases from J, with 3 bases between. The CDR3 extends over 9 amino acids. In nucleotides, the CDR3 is TGCAGTGCTAGCTCCGAGCAGTACTTC. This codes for CSASSEQYF.

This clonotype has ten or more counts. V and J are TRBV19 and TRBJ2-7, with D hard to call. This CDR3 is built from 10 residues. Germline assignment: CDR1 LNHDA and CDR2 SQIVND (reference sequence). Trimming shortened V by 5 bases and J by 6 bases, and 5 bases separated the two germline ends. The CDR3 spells CASSPVEQYF. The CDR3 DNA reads TGTGCCAGTAGTCCCGTCGAGCAGTACTTC.

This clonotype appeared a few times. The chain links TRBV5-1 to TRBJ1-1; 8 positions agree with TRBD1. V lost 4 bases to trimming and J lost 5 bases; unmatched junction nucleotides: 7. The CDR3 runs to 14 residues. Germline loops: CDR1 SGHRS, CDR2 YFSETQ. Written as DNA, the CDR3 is TGCGCCAGCAGCCTACAGGGGGATGGGACTGAAGCTTTCTTT. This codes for CASSLQGDGTEAFF.

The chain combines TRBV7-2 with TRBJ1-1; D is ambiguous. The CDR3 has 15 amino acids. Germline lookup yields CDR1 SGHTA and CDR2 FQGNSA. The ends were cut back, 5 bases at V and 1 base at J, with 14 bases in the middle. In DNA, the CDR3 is TGTGCCAGCAGCGTTGCAGGACGGGCGAACACTGAAGCTTTCTTT. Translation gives CASSVAGRANTEAFF.